The sample holds a few counts of the clone carrying this T cell receptor beta chain. No antigen is known for it. This entry comes from a study of blood T cells in healthy people across ages. Germline lookup yields CDR1 SGHRS and CDR2 YFSETQ. This CDR3 has 17 residues. V trimming: 2 bases; J trimming: 9 bases; junction bases outside the gene matches: 17. Overall study findings and caveats: Estimated diversity across one million T cells was deemed an underestimate. A roughly linear fall in TCR beta diversity per million T cells was seen with increasing age.

Together with a sample-barcoded 5' primer, a J-beta primer mix was included in a second PCR lasting about 7 to 11 cycles. A template-switch adaptor with 12 random nucleotides tagged each cDNA molecule. TCRdb re-called the 5' RACE reads with MiXCR, one entry per CDR3 protein. The sample contains 700,000 to 900,000 distinct CDR3 sequences, roughly 24% of which appear only once. The data also belong to a second study, concerning T cells of mothers and their children. This second study says: Researchers found no T cell clones that were persistent and microchimeric.

Sample: blood. This receptor was taken from a boy between 10 and 17 years old in good health. This chain links TRBV5-1 with TRBJ2-4, with 7 bases aligning to TRBD1. The CDR3 loop reads CASSFSQGPHQVGIQYF. The CDR3 DNA is TGCGCCAGCAGCTTTTCACAGGGGCCGCACCAAGTCGGCATTCAGTACTTC.